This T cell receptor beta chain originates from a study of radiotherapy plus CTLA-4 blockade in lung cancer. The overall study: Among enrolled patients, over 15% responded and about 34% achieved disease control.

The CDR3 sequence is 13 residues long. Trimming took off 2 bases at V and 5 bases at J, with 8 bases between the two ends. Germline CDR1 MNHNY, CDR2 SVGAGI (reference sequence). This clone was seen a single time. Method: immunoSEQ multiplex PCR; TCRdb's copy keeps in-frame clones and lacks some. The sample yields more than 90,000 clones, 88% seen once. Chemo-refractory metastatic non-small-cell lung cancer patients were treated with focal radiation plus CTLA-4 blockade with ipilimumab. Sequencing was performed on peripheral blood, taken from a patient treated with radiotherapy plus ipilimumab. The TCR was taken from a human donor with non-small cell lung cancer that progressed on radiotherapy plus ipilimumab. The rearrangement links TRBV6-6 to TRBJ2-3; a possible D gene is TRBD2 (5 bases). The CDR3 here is CASSYLAGDTQYF. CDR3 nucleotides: TGTGCCAGCAGTTACCTTGCGGGAGATACGCAGTATTTT.